The present T cell receptor (beta chain) was sequenced within a study of blood T cells in healthy people across ages. With a J-beta primer mix and a sample-barcoded 5' primer, a second PCR ran about 6 to 11 cycles. One entry per CDR3 protein results from TCRdb running MiXCR on the 5' RACE reads. Of more than 1,400,000 distinct CDR3 sequences detected, 40% to 50% appear once; the ten largest clones hold approximately 7.9%. Donors ranged from about 6 to 90 years old and were healthy Caucasians in Russia. CDR1 is SGHTA, CDR2 FQGNSA, per germline. The CDR3 is made up of 16 amino acids. V was trimmed by 7 bases and J by 10 bases, leaving 26 bases between them.

This sequence originates from a woman in her late teens or twenties in good health. This rearrangement joins TRBV7-2 to TRBJ2-1, with TRBD2 as a possible D gene (7 bases). Sequenced: blood. CDR3 in amino acids: CASNSPVGGGPWEQFF. The CDR3 bases are TGTGCCAGCAACTCCCCGGTTGGGGGGGGGCCGTGGGAGCAGTTCTTC.